The rows below give T cell receptor beta chains drawn from one sample of a study of CD8+CD57+ T cells in acquired aplastic anemia. Via MiXCR, TCRdb re-called the reads, giving one row per CDR3 protein. The data hold about 160,000 distinct CDR3 sequences, with more than 40% observed a single time. Sequences were obtained from sorted CD4+, CD8+, or CD8+CD57+ T cells (not recorded which) from PBMCs. The source is a human donor with aplastic anemia. CDR3s include the opening cysteine and the closing phenylalanine or tryptophan. A D gene is named only where the DNA matches it firmly.

-	TRBV15	CATQWRANQPQHF
TRBD1	TRBV29-1	CSVDRGYEQYF
-	TRBV6-5	CASSSQGRRGYEQYF
-	TRBV19	CASSIARTAANYGYTF
-	TRBV2	CASSFPLGVRYEQYF
-	TRBV5-1	CASSLVAGFPYEQYF
TRBD1	TRBV27	CASSLTGAINEKLFF
-	TRBV20-1	CSARDIGGGEKLFF
-	TRBV9	CASSVEGLQETQYF
-	TRBV15	CATSRDNQPQHF
TRBD2	TRBV7-3	CASSLTPARLAGADTQYF
-	TRBV10-3	CAISEAATEAFF
TRBD1	TRBV20-1	CSARRTGGLYGYTF
TRBD1	TRBV7-9	CASRPERGQGDLYGYTF
-	TRBV19	CASSIRQPIAEAFF
TRBD1	TRBV19	CASSTMTGLYGYTF
-	TRBV3-1	CASSPNLRRTPYNEQFF
TRBD1	TRBV2	CASSFLHIRDSPSGELFF
-	TRBV24-1	CATSDSADTQYF
-	TRBV20-1	CSARDDWAYEQYF
TRBD1	TRBV9	CASSVNREGQGASDTEAFF
-	TRBV29-1	CSVVDQPQHF
-	TRBV6-1	CASSPELGGPYNEQFF
-	TRBV11-2	CASSLVSASRYNEQFF
TRBD1	TRBV11-2	CASSLAGGGGANVLTF
-	TRBV6-1	CASSPQGSEQFF
-	TRBV20-1	CSARSVPWADTQYF
-	TRBV6-4	CASSDIWGRTNNEQFF
-	TRBV7-8	CASILDIRAFF
-	TRBV30	CAWYSTGNSYEQYF
TRBD2	TRBV11-3	CASSLGGMNTGELFF
-	TRBV5-6	CASSLAPLNTGELFF
TRBD1	TRBV10-3	CAISVSQGLHEQYF
-	TRBV18	CASSPPTLLGYGYTF
TRBD2	TRBV7-2	CASSLGLAGVLEDEQFF
TRBD1	TRBV7-2	CASSRQGAVTEAFF
-	TRBV10-3	CAISGPASGNTIYF
-	TRBV3-1	CASSPASTGSYEQYF
-	TRBV2	CASASRGSSYEQYF
-	TRBV27	CASSLTTVRQPQHF
-	TRBV11-1	CASSSGMTVGNTEAFF
TRBD2	TRBV10-3	CAIKLRRESTDTQYF
-	TRBV15	CATSRAGSNQPQHF
-	TRBV7-7	CAAEGTNTGELFF
TRBD2	TRBV19	CASSIGGGTGELFF
-	TRBV11-1	CASSLVPGGVSDGYTF
-	TRBV9	CASSPLASRRTEAFF
-	TRBV25-1	CASSEGRVVGQPQHF
-	TRBV11-2	CASSPDRNLMQETQYF
-	TRBV11-2	CASSLDPGSSYEQYF
-	TRBV19	CASSNGVMNTGELFF